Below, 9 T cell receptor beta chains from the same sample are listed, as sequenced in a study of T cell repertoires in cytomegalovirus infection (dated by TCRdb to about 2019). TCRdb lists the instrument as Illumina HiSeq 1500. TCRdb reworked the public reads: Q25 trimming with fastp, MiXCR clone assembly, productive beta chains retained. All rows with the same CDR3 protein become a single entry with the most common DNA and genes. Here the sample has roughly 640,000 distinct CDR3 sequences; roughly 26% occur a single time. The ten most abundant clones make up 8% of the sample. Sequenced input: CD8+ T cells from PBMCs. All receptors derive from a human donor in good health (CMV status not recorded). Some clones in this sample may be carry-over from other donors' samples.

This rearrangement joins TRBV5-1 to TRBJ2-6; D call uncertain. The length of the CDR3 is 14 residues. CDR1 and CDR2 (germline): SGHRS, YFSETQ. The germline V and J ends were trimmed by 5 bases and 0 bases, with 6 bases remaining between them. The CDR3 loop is CASSMTSGANVLTF. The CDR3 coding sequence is TGCGCCAGCAGTATGACCTCTGGGGCCAACGTCCTGACTTTC.

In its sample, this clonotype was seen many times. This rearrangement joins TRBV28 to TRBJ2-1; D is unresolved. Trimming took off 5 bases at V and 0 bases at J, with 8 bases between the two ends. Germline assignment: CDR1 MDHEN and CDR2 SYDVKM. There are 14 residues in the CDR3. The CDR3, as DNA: TGTGCCAGCAGTCAAACCAGCTCCTACAATGAGCAGTTCTTC. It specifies CASSQTSSYNEQFF.

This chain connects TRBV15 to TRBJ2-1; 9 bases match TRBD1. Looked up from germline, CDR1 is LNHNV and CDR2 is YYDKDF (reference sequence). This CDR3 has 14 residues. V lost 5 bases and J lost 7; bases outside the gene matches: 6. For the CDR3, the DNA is TGTGCCACCAGCCCGGACAGGGGATGGAATGAGCAGTTCTTC. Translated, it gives CATSPDRGWNEQFF.

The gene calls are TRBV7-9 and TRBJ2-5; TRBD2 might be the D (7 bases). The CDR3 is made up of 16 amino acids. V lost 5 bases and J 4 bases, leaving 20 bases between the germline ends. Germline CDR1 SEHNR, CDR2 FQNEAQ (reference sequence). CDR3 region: CASSPSGGERIETQYF. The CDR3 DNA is TGTGCCAGCAGCCCCTCGGGGGGCGAGAGAATAGAGACCCAGTACTTC. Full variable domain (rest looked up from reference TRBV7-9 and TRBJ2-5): DTGVSQNPRHKITKRGQNVTFRCDPISEHNRLYWYRQTLGQGPEFLTYFQNEAQLEKSRLLSDRFSAERPKGSFSTLEIQRTEQGDSAMYLCASSPSGGERIETQYFGPGTRLLVL.

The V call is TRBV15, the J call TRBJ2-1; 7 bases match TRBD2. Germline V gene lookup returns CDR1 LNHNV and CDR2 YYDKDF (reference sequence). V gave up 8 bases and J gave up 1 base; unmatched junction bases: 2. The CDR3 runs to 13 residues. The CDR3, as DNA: TGTGCCACCGGGGGGGATTCCTACAATGAGCAGTTCTTC. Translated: CATGGDSYNEQFF.

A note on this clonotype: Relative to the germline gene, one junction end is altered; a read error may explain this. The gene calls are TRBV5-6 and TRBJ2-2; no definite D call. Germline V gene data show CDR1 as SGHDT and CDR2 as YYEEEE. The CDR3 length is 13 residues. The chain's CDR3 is CVSSLANTGELFF. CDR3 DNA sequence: TGTGTCAGCAGCTTAGCGAACACCGGGGAGCTGTTTTTT.

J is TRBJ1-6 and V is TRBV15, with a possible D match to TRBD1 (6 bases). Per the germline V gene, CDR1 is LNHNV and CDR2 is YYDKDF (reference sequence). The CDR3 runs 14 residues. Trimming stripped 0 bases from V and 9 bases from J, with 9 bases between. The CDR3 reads CATSREGGGSPLHF. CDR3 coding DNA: TGTGCCACCAGCAGAGAAGGGGGAGGTTCACCCCTCCACTTT.

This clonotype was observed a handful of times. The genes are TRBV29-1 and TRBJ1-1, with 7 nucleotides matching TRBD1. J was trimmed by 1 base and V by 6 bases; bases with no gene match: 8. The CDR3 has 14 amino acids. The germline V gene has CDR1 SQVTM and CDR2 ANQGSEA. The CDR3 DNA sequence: TGCAGCGTCGACAGGGCCCGGGGGAACACTGAAGCTTTCTTT. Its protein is CSVDRARGNTEAFF.

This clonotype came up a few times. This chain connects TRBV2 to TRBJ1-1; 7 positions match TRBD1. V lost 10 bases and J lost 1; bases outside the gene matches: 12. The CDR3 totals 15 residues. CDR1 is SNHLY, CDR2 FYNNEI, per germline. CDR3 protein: CATYTTGQRNTEAFF. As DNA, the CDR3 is TGTGCCACGTATACTACGGGACAGCGGAACACTGAAGCTTTCTTT.